These T cell receptor beta chains were read from a single sample in a study of radiation and T cells in renal cell carcinoma. The protocol was immunoSEQ multiplex PCR, while the TCRdb copy is restricted to in-frame clones and leaves out a portion. This table has some 150,000 clones, approximately 87% appearing once. The source was blood, collected from a patient whose treatment included radiotherapy and nephrectomy. The receptors here all came from a woman aged 45-60 years with renal cell carcinoma. Each CDR3 is given with its conserved first and last residue. Fields, in order: V gene, J gene, CDR3 protein.

>TRBV9|TRBJ2-7
CASSMGLAGYSYEQYF
>TRBV28|TRBJ2-7
CASRTGTGGPYEQYF
>TRBV2|TRBJ2-3
CASRGAADTQYF
>TRBV6-1|TRBJ1-2
CASVGQGALSYGYTF
>TRBV9|TRBJ1-4
CASSASQATNEKLFF
>TRBV7-2|TRBJ1-1
CASSLTGWVDTEAFF
>TRBV4-3|TRBJ1-1
CASSQEGTRNTEAFF
>TRBV15|TRBJ2-3
CATSRGAGTDTQYF
>TRBV18|TRBJ2-3
CASQDSVRDTQYF
>TRBV6-5|TRBJ2-2
CASSRDRANTGELFF
>TRBV5-1|TRBJ2-7
CASSPGLSDEQYF
>TRBV4-3|TRBJ1-5
CASSQYVANQPQHF
>TRBV5-1|TRBJ2-1
CASSLASQVYGEQFF
>TRBV5-1|TRBJ2-5
CASGISGGEETQYF
>TRBV15|TRBJ2-2
CATSRDDWTGELFF
>TRBV5-1|TRBJ2-3
CASSLGEVTDTQYF
>TRBV30|TRBJ2-5
CAWSGLETQYF
>TRBV5-4|TRBJ1-1
CASSPTGDTEAFF
>TRBV10-1|TRBJ2-3
CASSESIGSDTQYF
>TRBV5-5|TRBJ2-1
CASSLEPAGGSDEQFF
>TRBV15|TRBJ2-5
CATSRDRGGETQYF
>TRBV9|TRBJ1-4
CASSENRNHEKLFF
>TRBV6-6|TRBJ2-7
CASSRTGSYEQYF
>TRBV7-2|TRBJ1-2
CASSLAIPSGGVGYTF
>TRBV7-8|TRBJ2-5
CASSLTGTGVGTQYF
>TRBV5-1|TRBJ2-2
CASSENPGANTGELFF
>TRBV30|TRBJ1-5
CAWSPRTGTGPQHF
>TRBV4-3|TRBJ2-1
CASSATRYNEQFF
>TRBV5-6|TRBJ1-4
CASSPPGHGKLFF
>TRBV5-1|TRBJ1-4
CASSPSGTREKLFF
>TRBV5-1|TRBJ2-7
CASSSRAGGVLSYEQYF
>TRBV14|TRBJ2-1
CASSNSGPYKNNEQFF
>TRBV14|TRBJ2-5
CASRQGVETQYF
>TRBV25-1|TRBJ2-3
CASSRGFTRTDTQYF
>TRBV4-3|TRBJ2-7
CASGGIAESYEQYF
>TRBV5-1|TRBJ1-6
CASSLQTGDSPLHF
>TRBV7-2|TRBJ2-1
CASSLEAGYNEQFF